These 9 T cell receptor beta chains share one sample of origin, sequenced in a study of T-cell reconstitution after alpha-beta-depleted transplantation in children (dated by TCRdb to the mid-2010s). Receptors were amplified or captured by PCR. Sequencing was carried out with an Illumina HiSeq 2500. TCR library preparation used molecular barcoding, with unique molecular identifiers applied to normalize quantification of the TCRbeta repertoire. TCRdb handled the public reads itself, with Q25 trimming in fastp and clone calling in MiXCR, and kept productive beta chains. Each CDR3 protein gets just one entry, which takes the most common genes and DNA from the rows behind it. Counted in this sample were a few hundred thousand distinct CDR3 sequences; roughly 30% of them appeared once. The ten biggest clones cover just over 35% of the sample. According to the study, the label for this sample's treatment or condition signals: allogeneic hematopoietic cell transplantation with graft depleted of TCRalphabeta T cells and CD19 B cells.

The starting material was PBMCs, obtained before TCRalphabeta/CD19-depleted stem cell transplant. The receptors come from a boy under three years old with Wiskott-Aldrich syndrome, due to receive a stem cell transplant.

The gene calls are TRBV4-1 and TRBJ2-7; D remains ambiguous. In germline, CDR1 is MGHRA, CDR2 YSYEKL. V lost 5 bases and J 1 base, leaving 15 bases between the germline ends. The CDR3 consists of 15 residues. For the CDR3, the DNA is TGCGCCAGCAGCTCTAGACAAATGAGGTCCTACGAGCAGTACTTC. Translated: CASSSRQMRSYEQYF.

A few counts support this clonotype. This chain connects TRBV28 to TRBJ2-7; a possible D gene is TRBD2 (5 bases). There are 13 residues in the CDR3. Germline values: CDR1 MDHEN, CDR2 SYDVKM. Deletions cut 7 bases from V and 2 bases from J, with 12 bases between. The CDR3 DNA follows: TGTGCCAGCAACGACGGAGCGGCCTACGAGCAGTACTTC. Translated, it gives CASNDGAAYEQYF.

This clonotype was picked up a small number of times. In DNA, the CDR3 is TGCAGTGCTCGTGGACTAGACTATGAGCAGTTCTTC. Residues: CSARGLDYEQFF. V usage is TRBV20-1 and J usage is TRBJ2-1, with 7 bases identical to TRBD2. The germline V gene has CDR1 DFQATT and CDR2 SNEGSKA (reference sequence). The junction had 6 bases not matched to a gene; V was cut back by 5 bases and J by 8 bases. The CDR3 extends over 12 amino acids.

Regarding this clonotype: A much larger clone lies a single base off, so this may be a read error. This sequence joins TRBV5-1 and TRBJ1-1; D gene unclear. The CDR3 has 14 amino acids. Per germline, CDR1 SGHRS and CDR2 YFSETQ. The CDR3 sequence is CASTLAGRNTEAFF. CDR3 in DNA: TGCGCCAGCACCTTGGCCGGGCGAAACACTGAAGCTTTCTTT.

This clonotype came up a few times. The chain is built from TRBV7-2 and TRBJ1-2, with D possibly matching TRBD1 (5 bases). This CDR3 has 16 residues. CDR1 and CDR2 from the germline V gene are SGHTA and FQGNSA. Trimming removed 0 bases from V and 0 bases from J, with 11 bases in between. The CDR3 is CASSLAPQGANYGYTF. CDR3 nucleotide sequence: TGTGCCAGCAGCTTAGCGCCCCAGGGAGCTAACTATGGCTACACCTTC.

This clonotype was counted only a few times. This chain joins TRBV20-1 and TRBJ2-3, with 8 bases matching TRBD2. CDR1 and CDR2 from the germline V gene are DFQATT and SNEGSKA (reference sequence). The CDR3 loop spans 14 amino acids. Losses at the gene ends were 4 bases for V and 4 bases for J; bases not matched to a gene: 7. CDR3 DNA sequence: TGCAGTGCTATTTTAGCGGGACCAGCAGATACGCAGTATTTT. Protein: CSAILAGPADTQYF.

In this sample, this clonotype turned up many times. The gene calls are TRBV7-8 and TRBJ2-1; 8 positions agree with TRBD1. This CDR3 contains 15 residues. Germline CDR1 is SGHVS and CDR2 is FQNEAQ. The V gene end was trimmed by 0 bases and the J gene end by 6 bases; junction bases not matched to a gene: 4. For the CDR3, the DNA is TGTGCCAGCAGCTTAGCCGGGACAGGCCTCAATGAGCAGTTCTTC. It codes for CASSLAGTGLNEQFF. Combining the CDR3 with reference TRBV7-8 and TRBJ2-1 gives the whole variable domain GAGVSQSPRYKVAKRGQDVALRCDPISGHVSLFWYQQALGQGPEFLTYFQNEAQLDKSGLPSDRFFAERPEGSVSTLKIQRTQQEDSAVYLCASSLAGTGLNEQFFGPGTRLTVL.

This clonotype showed up many times. This chain uses TRBV12-3 or TRBV12-4 with TRBJ2-7; D gene ambiguous. The V end was cut by 6 bases, the J end by 2 bases, with 8 bases between. This CDR3 has 12 residues. The CDR3 loop is CASSWGTYEQYF. The CDR3 coding sequence is TGTGCCAGCAGCTGGGGTACCTACGAGCAGTACTTC.

The rearrangement joins TRBV2 to TRBJ2-1; D might be TRBD1 or TRBD2, each matching 5 bases. The CDR3 has 17 amino acids. Germline-derived CDR1 and CDR2 are SNHLY and FYNNEI. The V and J ends lost 7 bases and 10 bases respectively, with 29 bases between them. DNA for the CDR3: TGTGCCAGCACCGAGGTGAGCTTCGGGACCCCTAGGTGGGAGCAGTTCTTC. It translates to CASTEVSFGTPRWEQFF.